This TCR beta chain was sequenced for a study of Graves' ophthalmopathy and Graves' hyperthyroidism. The CDR3 covers 15 residues. Germline-derived CDR1 and CDR2 are SGDLS and YYNGEE. About this clonotype: At one end, the junction sequence differs from germline, possibly due to a read error.

RNA served as the template for amplifying TCR beta CDR3 regions. First-round RT-PCR relied on HTBI primers, and a second-round multiplex PCR came next. TCRdb used MiXCR to reprocess the multiplex PCR reads, holding one entry per CDR3 protein. The sample yields about 620,000 distinct CDR3 sequences, about a fifth seen once. The receptor was isolated from a woman in her late teens or twenties with stable Graves' hyperthyroidism. Some clones in this sample may be carry-over from other donors' samples. Sequenced input: peripheral blood. The chain has TRBV9 and TRBJ1-5, with a tentative D call TRBD1 (6 bases). The CDR3 protein is CACSVGGTVDQPQQF. The CDR3, as DNA: TGTGCCTGCAGCGTAGGGGGGACCGTAGATCAGCCCCAGCAGTTT. Full variable domain (rest looked up from reference TRBV9 and TRBJ1-5): DSGVTQTPKHLITATGQRVTLRCSPRSGDLSVYWYQQSLDQGLQFLIQYYNGEERAKGNILERFSAQQFPDLHSELNLSSLELGDSALYFCACSVGGTVDQPQQFGDGTRLSIL.